One sample yielded the 30 T cell receptor beta chains listed below, sequenced in a study of blood T cells in healthy people across ages. A second PCR, run for roughly 7 to 11 cycles, used a sample-barcoded 5' primer plus a J-beta primer mix. TCRdb called the 5' RACE reads again in MiXCR, with one record for every CDR3 protein. The data show about 670,000 distinct CDR3 sequences, approximately 52% seen once. Sequenced material: blood. The receptors derive from a woman of 80 years or more in good health.

The count of this clonotype is one. The J gene is TRBJ2-1, the V gene TRBV5-1; no definite D call. CDR1 and CDR2 from the germline V gene are SGHRS and YFSETQ. The CDR3 is made up of 14 amino acids. Deletions cut 4 bases from V and 8 bases from J, with 16 bases between. CDR3 DNA sequence: TGCGCCAGCAGCCTAACTTTAGGTGTCGATGAGCAGTTCTTC. Amino acid sequence: CASSLTLGVDEQFF.

This clonotype was seen at least ten times. V and J are TRBV7-8 and TRBJ1-1; perhaps TRBD1 as D (6 bases). Germline V lookup: CDR1 SGHVS, CDR2 FQNEAQ. V was pared by 1 base and J by 2 bases, with 14 bases between. The CDR3 contains 16 residues. CDR3 protein: CASSLGLQGINTEAFF. CDR3 bases: TGTGCCAGCAGCTTAGGGTTACAGGGAATTAACACTGAAGCTTTCTTT.

CDR3 sequence reads: CSGAGTPKNIQYF. The CDR3 coding sequence is TGCAGCGGGGCCGGGACGCCCAAAAACATTCAGTACTTC. The chain couples TRBV29-1 to TRBJ2-4; perhaps D is TRBD1 or TRBD2 (5 bases each). The CDR3 spans 13 residues. From germline, CDR1 is SQVTM and CDR2 ANQGSEA. The V end was cut by 7 bases, the J end by 2 bases, with 12 bases between.

This clonotype was seen repeatedly, ten times or more. The rearrangement links TRBV7-9 to TRBJ2-3, with TRBD2 as a possible D gene (5 bases). This CDR3 is built from 16 residues. Trimming pared 1 base from V and 2 bases from J, leaving 13 bases between. CDR1 is SEHNR and CDR2 is FQNEAQ in the germline V gene (reference sequence). Here the CDR3 reads CASSLVISGPTDTQYF. The CDR3 region has the DNA TGTGCCAGCAGCTTAGTTATCAGCGGCCCCACAGATACGCAGTATTTT.

In its sample, this clonotype was seen a few times. The rearrangement uses TRBV20-1 and TRBJ2-2; weak D call: TRBD1 (6 bases). The germline V gene encodes CDR1 DFQATT and CDR2 SNEGSKA (reference sequence). V lost 0 bases and J lost 13, with 12 bases in between. CDR3 length: 12 amino acids. The DNA for the CDR3 is TGCAGTGCTAGAGATACAGGGTATTCGCTGTTTTTT. Translating gives CSARDTGYSLFF.

V gene TRBV27 combines with J gene TRBJ1-6, with 7 bases aligning to TRBD1. V gave up 5 bases and J gave up 4 bases; unmatched junction bases: 11. CDR3 length: 17 amino acids. Germline V gene sequence: CDR1 MNHEY, CDR2 SMNVEV (reference sequence). The CDR3 loop reads CASSRRRQGFYNSPLHF. The CDR3 nucleotides read TGTGCCAGCAGTCGTCGAAGACAGGGATTTTATAATTCACCCCTCCACTTT.

There are many counts of this clonotype. The chain links TRBV13 to TRBJ1-1; D gene uncertain. Germline CDR1 is PRHDT and CDR2 is FYEKMQ (reference sequence). The CDR3 totals 11 residues. V lost 5 bases and J lost 6, with 7 bases in between. CDR3 region: CASSRLSEAFF. CDR3 DNA sequence: TGTGCCAGCAGCCGACTGTCTGAAGCTTTCTTT. Filled out from reference TRBV13 and TRBJ1-1, the complete variable domain reads AAGVIQSPRHLIKEKRETATLKCYPIPRHDTVYWYQQGPGQDPQFLISFYEKMQSDKGSIPDRFSAQQFSDYHSELNMSSLELGDSALYFCASSRLSEAFFGQGTRLTVV.

This clonotype was recorded a few times. The gene calls are TRBV2 and TRBJ1-4; D may be TRBD1 (5 bases). V lost 6 bases to trimming and J lost 8 bases, with 7 bases between them. The germline CDR1 and CDR2 sequences are SNHLY and FYNNEI. CDR3 size: 11 residues. The CDR3 DNA is TGTGCCAGCAGAAAGGGGGAAAAACTGTTTTTT. It yields the protein CASRKGEKLFF.

The sample holds many counts of this clonotype. Sequence at one end of the junction differs from germline and may be a read error. The CDR3 nucleotides are TGTGCTAGCAGCCAGGGGGGGTTCAATGAGCAGTTCTTC. Residues: CASSQGGFNEQFF. The rearrangement uses TRBV7-7 and TRBJ2-1; D is possibly TRBD1 or TRBD2 (7 bases each). Germline CDR1 SSHAT, CDR2 FNYEAQ (reference sequence). This CDR3 spans 13 amino acids.

The V call is TRBV6-6, the J call TRBJ2-1; 8 bases fit TRBD1. The CDR3 has 17 amino acids. With V trimmed by 2 bases and J by 6 bases, 12 bases remained unmatched. Germline V lookup: CDR1 MNHNY, CDR2 SVGAGI (reference sequence). CDR3 in amino acids: CASSYRLGQEGGNEQFF. CDR3 coding DNA: TGTGCCAGCAGTTACCGGCTGGGACAGGAAGGGGGCAATGAGCAGTTCTTC.

V usage is TRBV6-5 and J usage is TRBJ2-3; tentatively, D is TRBD1 or TRBD2 (5 bases each). There are 14 residues in the CDR3. Germline V gives CDR1 MNHEY, CDR2 SVGAGI. V was trimmed by 6 bases and J by 1 base, leaving 11 bases between them. This chain's CDR3 is CASRRDAGTDTQYF. In DNA form, the CDR3 reads TGTGCCAGCAGAAGGGACGCCGGCACAGATACGCAGTATTTT.

The chain uses TRBV6-2 or TRBV6-3 and TRBJ2-5; D perhaps matches TRBD2 (6 bases). CDR1 MNHEY and CDR2 SVGEGT come from the germline V gene. The CDR3 spans 15 residues. V shed 6 bases and J shed 1 base, with 15 bases lying between them. DNA of the CDR3: TGTGCCAGCAGACCCCATCTAGCGACCCAAGAGACCCAGTACTTC. Translating gives CASRPHLATQETQYF.

This clonotype was picked up many times. The V and J genes are TRBV6-6 and TRBJ2-2, with D tentatively TRBD1 or TRBD2 (5 bases each). The V and J ends lost 8 bases and 5 bases respectively, with 9 bases between them. Germline CDR1 MNHNY, CDR2 SVGAGI (reference sequence). The CDR3 totals 12 residues. The CDR3 spells CASRGETGELFF. The CDR3 DNA reads TGTGCCAGCCGAGGGGAGACCGGGGAGCTGTTTTTT.

This clonotype was observed at least ten times. The chain uses TRBV6-6 and TRBJ2-1, with D unresolved. Germline CDR1 reads MNHNY; CDR2 reads SVGAGI (reference sequence). The CDR3 runs 16 residues. The V and J ends lost 6 bases and 7 bases respectively, with 22 bases between them. CDR3 protein: CASSSTIFGRSNEQFF. The CDR3, as DNA: TGTGCCAGCAGCTCCACAATATTTGGTCGTTCAAATGAGCAGTTCTTC.

The CDR3 nucleotides are TGTGCCAGCAGCCAAGGGCGCGAACTCGTTGAGCAGTACTTC. It yields the protein CASSQGRELVEQYF. The chain joins TRBV14 to TRBJ2-7; no definite D call. Per germline, CDR1 SGHDN and CDR2 FVKESK. The CDR3 consists of 14 residues. The V end lost 1 base, the J end lost 7 bases, and 14 bases lay between the germline ends.

This clonotype showed up just a few times. This sequence joins TRBV3-1 and TRBJ1-6; D call uncertain. The CDR3 sequence is 14 residues long. V lost 7 bases to trimming and J lost 8 bases, with 15 bases between them. From germline, CDR1 is LGHDT and CDR2 YNNKEL (reference sequence). The CDR3 DNA reads as TGTGCCAGCAACTATGGACGTGGGGATTCACCCCTCCACTTT. As protein: CASNYGRGDSPLHF.

The J gene is TRBJ2-6, the V gene TRBV20-1; D may be TRBD2 (5 bases). The CDR3 totals 15 residues. Germline loops: CDR1 DFQATT, CDR2 SNEGSKA (reference sequence). Trimming took off 3 bases at V and 1 base at J, with 10 bases between the two ends. In nucleotides, the CDR3 is TGCAGTGCTAGCGGCAGAGGGTCTGGGGCCAACGTCCTGACTTTC. Amino acids: CSASGRGSGANVLTF.

This clonotype has a count of ten or more. The rearrangement uses TRBV2 and TRBJ2-5; D might be TRBD1 (5 bases). The germline gives CDR1 SNHLY, CDR2 FYNNEI. The CDR3 consists of 11 residues. The V end was cut by 5 bases, the J end by 7 bases, with 8 bases between. CDR3 sequence: CASSYDRTQYF. In nucleotides, the CDR3 is TGTGCCAGCAGTTACGACAGGACCCAGTACTTC.

CDR3 sequence reads: CASSFPLTSTGNIQYF. CDR3 DNA: TGTGCCAGCAGTTTCCCCTTGACTAGTACTGGAAACATTCAGTACTTC. The V and J genes are TRBV28 and TRBJ2-4; weak D call: TRBD2 (6 bases). The CDR3 contains 16 residues. Per germline, CDR1 MDHEN and CDR2 SYDVKM. Trimming stripped 3 bases from V and 6 bases from J, with 18 bases between.

The chain uses TRBV7-2 and TRBJ2-5; D is ambiguous. Trimming took 4 bases from V and 5 from J, leaving 17 bases between them. CDR1 and CDR2 from the germline V gene are SGHTA and FQGNSA. CDR3 length: 15 residues. The CDR3 loop is CASSSNLGSVETQYF. In nucleotides, the CDR3 is TGTGCCAGCAGCTCAAACTTGGGCTCAGTGGAGACCCAGTACTTC.

The sample holds a few counts of this clonotype. A much larger clone lies one base from this, so it may be a read error. The chain has TRBV29-1 and TRBJ2-1, with D unclear. V shed 7 bases and J shed 8 bases, with 12 bases lying between them. Germline V lookup: CDR1 SQVTM, CDR2 ANQGSEA. This CDR3 contains 11 residues. CDR3 region: CSGDVRDEQFF. In DNA, the CDR3 is TGCAGCGGTGATGTAAGGGATGAGCAGTTCTTC.

CDR3 DNA sequence: TGTGCCAGCAGTGGCCAGGACAGGGTGGCCACTGAAGCTTTCTTT. Its protein product is CASSGQDRVATEAFF. This chain connects TRBV25-1 to TRBJ1-1; 8 nucleotides align to TRBD1. The ends lost 4 bases at V and 4 bases at J; junction bases unmatched: 8. The CDR3 is 15 amino acids. Per the germline V gene, CDR1 is MGHDK and CDR2 is SYGVNS.

Points on this clonotype: Possible read error: a much larger clone is one base away. V and J are TRBV9 and TRBJ2-3, with a possible D match to TRBD2 (5 bases). This CDR3 has 17 residues. The V gene's germline CDR1 is SGDLS and CDR2 YYNGEE. Here the CDR3 DNA reads TGTGCCAGCGGCGTAGGAGGCCCTTTTCCTAGCACAGATACGCAGTATTTT. Its translation is CASGVGGPFPSTDTQYF. The full variable domain, its missing parts supplied by reference TRBV9 and TRBJ2-3, is DSGVTQTPKHLITATGQRVTLRCSPRSGDLSVYWYQQSLDQGLQFLIQYYNGEERAKGNILERFSAQQFPDLHSELNLSSLELGDSALYFCASGVGGPFPSTDTQYFGPGTRLTVL.

The chain employs TRBV20-1 and TRBJ2-5, with TRBD2 identical over 7 bases. V lost 1 base, J lost 5 bases, and 7 bases stayed unmatched. Germline values: CDR1 DFQATT, CDR2 SNEGSKA (reference sequence). CDR3 length: 14 residues. In nucleotides, the CDR3 is TGCAGTGCTAGAGGAGACAGCGGGATGGAGACCCAGTACTTC. This gives the protein CSARGDSGMETQYF.

Turning to this clonotype: Possible read error: a much larger clone is one base away. The chain carries TRBV4-2 and TRBJ2-1; 14 bases match TRBD2. J lost 4 bases, V lost 0 bases, and 14 bases had no gene match. This CDR3 contains 21 residues. CDR1 and CDR2 (germline): LGHNA, YNFKEQ. CDR3 in amino acids: CASSQDKGLAGGGIRYNEQFF. CDR3 DNA: TGTGCCAGCAGCCAAGATAAAGGACTAGCGGGGGGCGGGATCAGGTACAATGAGCAGTTCTTC.

This clonotype was recorded many times. V gene TRBV2 combines with J gene TRBJ2-5; TRBD1 is a possible D gene (6 bases). V was pared by 6 bases and J by 1 base, with 12 bases between. Germline V gives CDR1 SNHLY, CDR2 FYNNEI. This CDR3 contains 14 residues. In nucleotides, the CDR3 is TGTGCCAGCAGCGCGACAGGCCGCCAAGAGACCCAGTACTTC. Its translation is CASSATGRQETQYF. Supplemented by reference TRBV2 and TRBJ2-5, the full variable domain reads EPEVTQTPSHQVTQMGQEVILRCVPISNHLYFYWYRQILGQKVEFLVSFYNNEISEKSEIFDDQFSVERPDGSNFTLKIRSTKLEDSAMYFCASSATGRQETQYFGPGTRLLVL.

V is TRBV20-1 and J is TRBJ2-1; TRBD2 agrees at 13 bases. J was trimmed by 8 bases and V by 0 bases; bases with no gene match: 4. Germline CDR1 is DFQATT and CDR2 is SNEGSKA (reference sequence). This CDR3 spans 15 amino acids. CDR3 in amino acids: CSARDRLAGGYEQFF. CDR3 bases: TGCAGTGCTAGAGATAGACTAGCGGGGGGATATGAGCAGTTCTTC.

The chain employs TRBV3-1 and TRBJ2-5; D possibly corresponds to TRBD2 (6 bases). Trimming pared 0 bases from V and 6 bases from J, leaving 20 bases between. CDR3 length equals 17 residues. Germline V gene sequence: CDR1 LGHDT, CDR2 YNNKEL (reference sequence). The CDR3 is CASSQEVAALGVKTQYF. CDR3 coding DNA: TGTGCCAGCAGCCAAGAGGTAGCGGCATTAGGGGTTAAGACCCAGTACTTC.

This clonotype was seen a handful of times. The genes are TRBV15 and TRBJ2-5, with D possibly TRBD2 on 5 matching bases. This CDR3 comprises 14 residues. Trimming removed 0 bases from V and 3 bases from J, with 8 bases in between. Germline-derived CDR1 and CDR2 are LNHNV and YYDKDF (reference sequence). CDR3 protein: CATSRDNGEETQYF. CDR3 DNA sequence: TGTGCCACCAGCAGAGATAACGGGGAAGAGACCCAGTACTTC.

This clonotype was recorded a few times. The CDR3 spells CASRGGSTGELFF. CDR3 bases: TGTGCCAGCCGCGGGGGTAGCACCGGGGAGCTGTTTTTT. V usage is TRBV25-1 and J usage is TRBJ2-2; TRBD2 agrees at 7 bases. V shed 8 bases, J shed 4 bases, and the junction held 4 bases outside the gene matches. This CDR3 has 13 residues. Germline V gene lookup returns CDR1 MGHDK and CDR2 SYGVNS.